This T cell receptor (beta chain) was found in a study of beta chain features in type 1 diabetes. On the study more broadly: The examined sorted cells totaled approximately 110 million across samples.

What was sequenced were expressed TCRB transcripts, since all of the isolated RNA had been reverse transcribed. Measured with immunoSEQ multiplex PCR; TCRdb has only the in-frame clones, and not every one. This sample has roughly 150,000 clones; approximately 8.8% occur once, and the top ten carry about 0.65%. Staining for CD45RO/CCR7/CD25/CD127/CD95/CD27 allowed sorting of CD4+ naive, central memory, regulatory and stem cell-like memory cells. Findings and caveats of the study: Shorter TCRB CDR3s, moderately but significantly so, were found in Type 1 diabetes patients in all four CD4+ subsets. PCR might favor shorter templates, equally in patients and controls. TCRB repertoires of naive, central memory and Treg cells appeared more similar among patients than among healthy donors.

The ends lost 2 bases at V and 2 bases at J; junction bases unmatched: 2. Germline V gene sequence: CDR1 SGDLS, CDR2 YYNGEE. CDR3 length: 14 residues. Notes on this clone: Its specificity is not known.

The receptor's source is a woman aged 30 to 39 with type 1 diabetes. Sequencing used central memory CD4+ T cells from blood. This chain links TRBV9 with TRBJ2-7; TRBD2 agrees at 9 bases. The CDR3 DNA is TGTGCCAGCAGCGTTGGGACTAGCACCTACGAGCAGTACTTC. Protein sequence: CASSVGTSTYEQYF.